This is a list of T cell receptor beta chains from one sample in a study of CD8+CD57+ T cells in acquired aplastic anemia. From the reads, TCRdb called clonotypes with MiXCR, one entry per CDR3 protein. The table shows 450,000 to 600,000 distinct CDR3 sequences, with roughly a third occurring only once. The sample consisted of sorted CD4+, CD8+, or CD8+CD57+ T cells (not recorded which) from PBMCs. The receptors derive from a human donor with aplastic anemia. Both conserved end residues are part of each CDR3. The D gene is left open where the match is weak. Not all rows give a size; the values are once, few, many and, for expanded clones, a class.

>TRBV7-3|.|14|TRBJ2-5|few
CASSLGGPGETQYF
TGTGCCAGCAGCTTAGGGGGTCCGGGGGAGACCCAGTACTTC
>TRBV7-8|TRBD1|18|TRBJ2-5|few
CASSLALSLSDRGQTQYF
TGTGCCAGCAGCTTAGCGTTATCCCTTAGCGACAGGGGCCAGACCCAGTACTTC
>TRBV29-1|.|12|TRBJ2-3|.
CSVEWGQDTQYF
TGCAGCGTTGAATGGGGTCAAGATACGCAGTATTTT
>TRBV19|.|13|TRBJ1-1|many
CASCRVPNTEAFF
TGTGCCAGTTGTAGGGTACCGAACACTGAAGCTTTCTTT
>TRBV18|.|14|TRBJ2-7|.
CASSQGPPLNEQYF
TGTGCCAGCTCACAAGGGCCGCCGCTCAACGAGCAGTACTTC
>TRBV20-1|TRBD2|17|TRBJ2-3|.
CSASALAGGIPADTQYF
TGCAGTGCTAGTGCGCTAGCGGGAGGGATCCCAGCAGATACGCAGTATTTT
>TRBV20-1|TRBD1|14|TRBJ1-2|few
CSARGPGTATGYTF
TGCAGTGCTAGAGGTCCCGGGACAGCGACTGGCTACACCTTC
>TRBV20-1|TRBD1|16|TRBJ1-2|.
CSARILGQGYRDGYTF
TGCAGTGCTAGAATTCTAGGACAGGGGTACAGAGATGGCTACACCTTC
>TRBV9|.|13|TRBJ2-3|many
CASSVGLVDTQYF
TGTGCCAGCAGCGTGGGGCTTGTGGATACGCAGTATTTT
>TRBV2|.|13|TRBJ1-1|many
CASSEAVNTEAFF
TGTGCCAGCAGTGAAGCGGTGAACACTGAAGCTTTCTTT
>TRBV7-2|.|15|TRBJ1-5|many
CASSFTRVSNQPQHF
TGTGCCAGCAGCTTTACCAGGGTCAGCAATCAGCCCCAGCATTTT
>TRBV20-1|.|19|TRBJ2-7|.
CSAREENRSITGGFYEQYF
TGCAGTGCTAGAGAGGAAAACAGGTCGATAACTGGGGGCTTCTACGAGCAGTACTTC
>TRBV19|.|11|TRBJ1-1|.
CASTPGYEAFF
TGTGCCAGTACCCCGGGATATGAAGCTTTCTTT
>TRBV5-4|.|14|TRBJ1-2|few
CASSRLGVNYGYTF
TGTGCCAGCAGCCGATTGGGGGTTAACTATGGCTACACCTTC
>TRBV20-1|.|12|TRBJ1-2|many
CSARSSGYGYTF
TGCAGTGCTAGGTCCAGTGGCTATGGCTACACCTTC
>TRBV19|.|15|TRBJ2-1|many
CASRGSTSSYNEQFF
TGTGCCAGTAGGGGATCCACCAGCTCCTACAATGAGCAGTTCTTC
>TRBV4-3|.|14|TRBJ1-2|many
CASSQLGQSYGYTF
TGCGCCAGCAGCCAACTCGGACAGTCCTATGGCTACACCTTC
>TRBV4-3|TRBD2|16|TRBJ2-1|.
CASSQLAGTSGGGQFF
TGCGCCAGCAGCCAACTTGCCGGGACTAGCGGGGGCGGGCAGTTCTTC
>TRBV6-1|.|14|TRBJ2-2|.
CASKLGTNTGELFF
TGTGCCAGCAAGCTAGGGACTAACACCGGGGAGCTGTTTTTT
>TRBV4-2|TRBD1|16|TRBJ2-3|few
CASSQAGQGGKDTQYF
TGTGCCAGCAGCCAAGCGGGACAGGGGGGCAAAGATACGCAGTATTTT
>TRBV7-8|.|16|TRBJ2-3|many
CASSSEGGGKADTQYF
TGTGCCAGCAGCTCCGAGGGGGGGGGCAAAGCAGATACGCAGTATTTT
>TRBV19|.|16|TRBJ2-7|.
CASSKSLSSDLYEQYF
TGTGCCAGTAGTAAGTCCCTTAGTAGTGATCTCTACGAGCAGTACTTC
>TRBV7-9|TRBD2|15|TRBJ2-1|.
CASSKTSGSYNEQFF
TGTGCCAGCAGCAAGACTAGCGGCTCCTACAATGAGCAGTTCTTC
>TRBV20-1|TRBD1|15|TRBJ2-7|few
CSARDLGTGSYEQYF
TGCAGTGCTAGAGATCTTGGGACAGGGTCCTACGAGCAGTACTTC
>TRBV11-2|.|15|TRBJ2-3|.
CASSLIRASGDTQYF
TGTGCCAGCAGCTTAATACGCGCGAGCGGAGATACGCAGTATTTT
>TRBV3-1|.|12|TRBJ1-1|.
CASSQLGRAAFF
TGTGCCAGCAGCCAACTCGGCAGGGCGGCTTTCTTT
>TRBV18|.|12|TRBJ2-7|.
CASSPRPEEQYF
TGTGCCAGCTCACCACGGCCGGAGGAGCAGTACTTC
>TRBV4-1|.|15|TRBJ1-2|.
CASSQDQGLDYGYTF
TGCGCCAGCAGCCAAGATCAGGGGCTCGACTATGGCTACACCTTC
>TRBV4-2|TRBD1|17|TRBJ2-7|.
CASSQDKLRGPVGEQYF
TGTGCCAGCAGCCAAGATAAGCTCAGGGGGCCGGTTGGAGAGCAGTACTTC
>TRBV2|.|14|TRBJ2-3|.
CASSSDTSTDTQYF
TGTGCTAGCAGTAGCGATACTAGCACAGATACGCAGTATTTT
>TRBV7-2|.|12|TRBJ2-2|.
CASNPREGGLFF
TGTGCCAGCAACCCCAGGGAGGGGGGGCTGTTTTTT
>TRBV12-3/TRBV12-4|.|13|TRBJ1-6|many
CASSSRPGSPLHF
TGTGCCAGCAGTTCCAGGCCTGGTTCACCCCTCCACTTT
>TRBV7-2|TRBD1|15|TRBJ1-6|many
CASSSQGARNSPLHF
TGTGCCAGCAGCTCGCAGGGGGCGCGAAATTCACCCCTCCACTTT
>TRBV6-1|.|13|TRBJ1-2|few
CASRDGQRYGYTF
TGTGCCAGCAGGGATGGACAGCGCTATGGCTACACCTTC
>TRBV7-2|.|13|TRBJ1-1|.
CASSFEANTEAFF
TGTGCCAGCAGCTTTGAAGCGAACACTGAAGCTTTCTTT
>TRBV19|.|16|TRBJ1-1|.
CASSYPGFGLNTEAFF
TGTGCCAGTAGTTATCCGGGTTTCGGATTGAACACTGAAGCTTTCTTT
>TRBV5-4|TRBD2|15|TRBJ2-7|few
CASSSKTSGINEQYF
TGTGCCAGCAGCTCAAAGACTAGCGGGATCAACGAGCAGTACTTC
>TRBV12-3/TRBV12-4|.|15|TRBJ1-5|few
CASSFSTDLHQPQHF
TGTGCCAGCAGTTTTTCGACAGATCTTCATCAGCCCCAGCATTTT
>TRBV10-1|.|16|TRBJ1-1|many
CASSETPGGGRTEAFF
TGCGCCAGCAGTGAAACACCGGGGGGGGGAAGGACTGAAGCTTTCTTT
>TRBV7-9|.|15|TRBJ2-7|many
CASSPSGTPGYEQYF
TGTGCCAGCAGCCCCTCCGGGACACCCGGCTACGAGCAGTACTTC
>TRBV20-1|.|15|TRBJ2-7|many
CSARDRRKNSYEQYF
TGCAGTGCTAGAGATCGGCGGAAAAACTCCTACGAGCAGTACTTC
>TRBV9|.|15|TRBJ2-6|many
CASSVGGSGANVLTF
TGTGCCAGCAGCGTAGGGGGGTCCGGGGCCAACGTCCTGACTTTC
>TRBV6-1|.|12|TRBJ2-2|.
CASTTGPGELFF
TGTGCCAGCACAACCGGACCCGGGGAGCTGTTTTTT
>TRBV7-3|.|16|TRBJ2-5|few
CASSLSQGGVQETQYF
TGTGCCAGCAGCTTATCTCAGGGGGGTGTCCAAGAGACCCAGTACTTC
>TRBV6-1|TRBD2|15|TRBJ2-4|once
CASSEAGGLGNIQYF
TGTGCCAGCAGTGAAGCGGGAGGGCTGGGAAACATTCAGTACTTC
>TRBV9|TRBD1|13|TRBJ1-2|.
CASNPGGWLGYTF
TGTGCCAGCAACCCAGGGGGGTGGTTGGGCTACACCTTC
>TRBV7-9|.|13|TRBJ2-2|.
CASSLVGWGELFF
TGTGCCAGCAGCTTAGTTGGCTGGGGGGAGCTGTTTTTT
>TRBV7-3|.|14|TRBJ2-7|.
CASSNEGLVREQYF
TGTGCCAGCAGCAACGAGGGGCTAGTCCGCGAGCAGTACTTC
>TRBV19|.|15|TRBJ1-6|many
CASRMSGVLDSPLHF
TGTGCCAGTAGGATGTCGGGCGTTCTAGATTCACCCCTCCACTTT
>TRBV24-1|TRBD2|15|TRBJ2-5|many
CATSDSGGRGETQYF
TGTGCCACCAGTGATTCGGGCGGGAGGGGAGAGACCCAGTACTTC
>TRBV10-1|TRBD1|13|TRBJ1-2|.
CASRAQGGNGYTF
TGCGCCAGCAGAGCGCAAGGGGGCAATGGCTACACCTTC
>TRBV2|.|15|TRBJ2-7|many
CASSDDSYRSYEQYF
TGTGCCAGCAGTGATGATTCCTACCGCTCCTACGAGCAGTACTTC
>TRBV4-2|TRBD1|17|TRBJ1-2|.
CASMWFPGQGTNYGYTF
TGTGCCAGCATGTGGTTCCCGGGACAGGGGACAAACTATGGCTACACCTTC
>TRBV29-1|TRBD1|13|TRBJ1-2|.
CSTWDRRNYGYTF
TGCAGCACATGGGACAGACGTAACTATGGCTACACCTTC
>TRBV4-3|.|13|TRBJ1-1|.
CASSPEPGTEAFF
TGCGCCAGCAGCCCGGAACCGGGGACGGAGGCTTTCTTT
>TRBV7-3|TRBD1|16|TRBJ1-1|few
CASSLKQGANHTEAFF
TGTGCCAGCAGCTTAAAGCAGGGGGCGAATCACACTGAAGCTTTCTTT
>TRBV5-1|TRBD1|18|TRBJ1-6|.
CASSEGTGGGSYNSPLHF
TGCGCCAGCAGCGAAGGGACAGGGGGCGGCTCCTATAATTCACCCCTCCACTTT
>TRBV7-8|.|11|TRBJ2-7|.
CARQMGYEQYF
TGTGCCAGACAAATGGGCTACGAGCAGTACTTC
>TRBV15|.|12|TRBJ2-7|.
CATSGEGYEQYF
TGTGCCACCAGCGGAGAGGGGTATGAGCAGTACTTC